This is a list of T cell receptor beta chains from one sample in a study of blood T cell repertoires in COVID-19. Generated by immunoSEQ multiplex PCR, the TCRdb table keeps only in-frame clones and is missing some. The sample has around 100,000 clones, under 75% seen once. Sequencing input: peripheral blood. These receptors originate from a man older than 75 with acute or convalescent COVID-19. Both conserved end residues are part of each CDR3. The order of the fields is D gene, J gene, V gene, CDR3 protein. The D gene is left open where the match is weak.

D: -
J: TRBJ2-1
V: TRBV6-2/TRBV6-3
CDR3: CASSLNQAYNEQFF

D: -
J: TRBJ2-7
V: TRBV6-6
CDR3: CASSDLRYEQYF

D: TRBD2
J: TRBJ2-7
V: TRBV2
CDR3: CASSASGRYEQYF

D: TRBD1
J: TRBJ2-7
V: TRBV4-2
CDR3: CASSVHTGVSYEQYF

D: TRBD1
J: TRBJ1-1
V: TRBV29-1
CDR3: CSAGTGGRTEAFF

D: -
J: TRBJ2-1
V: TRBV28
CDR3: CASNEPSSYNEQFF

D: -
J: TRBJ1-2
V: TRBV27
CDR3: CASSLVRGNNYGYTF

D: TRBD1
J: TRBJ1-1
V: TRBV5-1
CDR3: CASSLAVGGGNTEAFF

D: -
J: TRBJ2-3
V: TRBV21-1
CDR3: CASKGRERGDTQYF

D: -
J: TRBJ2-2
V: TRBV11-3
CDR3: CASSSVTGELFF

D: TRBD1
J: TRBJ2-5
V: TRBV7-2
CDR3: CASRPDRVQETQYF

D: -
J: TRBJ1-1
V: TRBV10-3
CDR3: CASREGEDTEAFF

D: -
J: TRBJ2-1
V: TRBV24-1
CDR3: CATSDFTSPGTDDNEQFF

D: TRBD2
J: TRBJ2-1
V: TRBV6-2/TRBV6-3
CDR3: CASSSREVLYNEQFF

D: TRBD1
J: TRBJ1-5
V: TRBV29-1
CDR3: CSVELSQGQPQHF

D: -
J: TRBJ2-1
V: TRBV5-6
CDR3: CASRPQGSLNEQFF

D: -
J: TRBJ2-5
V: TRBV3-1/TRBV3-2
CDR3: CASSQVGETQYF

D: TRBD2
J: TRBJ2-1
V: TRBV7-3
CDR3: CASSLIAGGKQFF

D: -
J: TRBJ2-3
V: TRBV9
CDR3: CASSGLTRASTDTQYF

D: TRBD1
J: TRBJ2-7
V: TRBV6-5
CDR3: CASSSEGQGNHEQYF

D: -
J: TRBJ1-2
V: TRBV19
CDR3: CASSMGGDYGYTF

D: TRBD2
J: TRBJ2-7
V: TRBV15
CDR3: CATSSGLAGGPWSEQYF

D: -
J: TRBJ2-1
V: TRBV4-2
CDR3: CASSQEGATSSYNEQFF

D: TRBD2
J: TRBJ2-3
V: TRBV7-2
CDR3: CASSFQGTSGSQYF

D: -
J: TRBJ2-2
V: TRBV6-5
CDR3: CASSRDSGDTGELFF

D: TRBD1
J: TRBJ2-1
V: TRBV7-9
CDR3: CASNGRDRGNNEQFF

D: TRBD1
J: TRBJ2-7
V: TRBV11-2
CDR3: CASRDPGQGYEQYF

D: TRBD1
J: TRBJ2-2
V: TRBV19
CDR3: CASSIGAGGYTGELFF

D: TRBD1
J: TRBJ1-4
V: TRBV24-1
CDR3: CATSDWTGEGEKLFF

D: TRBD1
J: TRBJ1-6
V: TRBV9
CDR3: CASSTGGKVNSPLHF

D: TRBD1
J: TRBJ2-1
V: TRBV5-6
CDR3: CASSLQGAARGEQFF

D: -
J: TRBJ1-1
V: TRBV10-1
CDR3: CASSDRRDTEAFF

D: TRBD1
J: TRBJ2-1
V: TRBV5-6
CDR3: CASSHGTGENEQFF

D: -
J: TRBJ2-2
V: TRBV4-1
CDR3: CASSHGLGGPKNTGELFF

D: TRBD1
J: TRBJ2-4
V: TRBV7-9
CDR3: CASSLGGQGAFDIQYF

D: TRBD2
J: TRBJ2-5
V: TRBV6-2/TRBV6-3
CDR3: CASSSTGLARQETQYF

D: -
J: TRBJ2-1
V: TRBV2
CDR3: CASSVSRSYNEQFF

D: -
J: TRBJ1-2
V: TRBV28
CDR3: CASSRGQGTYGYTF

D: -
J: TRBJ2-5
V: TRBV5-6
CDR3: CASSLLARETQYF

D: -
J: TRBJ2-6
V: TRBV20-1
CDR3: CSASSPNSGANVLTF

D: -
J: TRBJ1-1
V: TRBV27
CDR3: CASSLRGNAEAFF

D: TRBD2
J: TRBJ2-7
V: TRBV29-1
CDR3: CSVLKRGVYEQYF

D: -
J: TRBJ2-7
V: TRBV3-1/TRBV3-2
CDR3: CASSQATEGSYEQYF

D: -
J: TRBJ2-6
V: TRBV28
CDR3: CASSLAQAGANVLTF

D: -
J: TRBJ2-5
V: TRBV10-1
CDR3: CASSDPQSETQYF

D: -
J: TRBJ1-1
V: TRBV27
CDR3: CASSLGGFTEAFF

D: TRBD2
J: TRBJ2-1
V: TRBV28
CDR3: CASTSGTAYNEQFF

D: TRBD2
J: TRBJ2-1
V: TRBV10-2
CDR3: CASSGGGIAGTYNEQFF

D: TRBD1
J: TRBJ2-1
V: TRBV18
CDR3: CASSPSDRGNEQFF

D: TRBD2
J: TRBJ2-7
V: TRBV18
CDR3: CASSLGLAETYEQYF

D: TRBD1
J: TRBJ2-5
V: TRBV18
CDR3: CASSLTTGTETQYF

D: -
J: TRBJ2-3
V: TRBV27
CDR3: CASSLRVDTSDTQYF

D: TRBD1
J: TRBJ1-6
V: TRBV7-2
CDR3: CASTQTGHPSPLHF